This T cell receptor (beta chain) was identified during a study of blood T cell repertoires in COVID-19. Sequenced by immunoSEQ multiplex PCR; TCRdb stores in-frame clones only, minus some. The sample shows tens of thousands of clones, 88% of them seen only once. The germline gives CDR1 MGHDK, CDR2 SYGVNS. CDR3 length: 13 amino acids. Material for sequencing was peripheral blood. V gene TRBV25-1 combines with J gene TRBJ1-2, with D tentatively TRBD1 (6 bases). The TCR originated in a man aged 55-75 years with active COVID-19. In DNA, the CDR3 is TGTGCTACGAGGGGGAGCAGAAACTATGGCTACACCTTC. This translates into CATRGSRNYGYTF.